These 32 T cell receptor delta chains were all obtained from the same sample, sequenced in a study of gamma-delta chains in newborns, infants, children. TCRdb called clones anew from the reads with CATT. The table lists roughly 6,500 delta-chain clones, approximately 1.8% of them singletons. Sequencing input: blood. These receptors came from a child who was a newborn, infant or young child, either healthy, febrile or measles-vaccinated (not recorded which).

By share, this clone counts as medium-sized. Different DNA sequences within this sample yield the same CDR3. This chain joins TRDV2 and TRDJ2; 8 bases fit TRDD3. With 3 bases clipped from V and 0 bases from J, the junction kept 5 bases outside the gene matches. Germline V gives CDR1 GEAIGNYY, CDR2 EKD. CDR3 length: 16 amino acids. This chain's CDR3 is CACDSWGTSLTAQLFF. CDR3 coding DNA: TGTGCCTGTGACTCCTGGGGGACCTCTTTGACAGCACAACTCTTCTTT.

In its sample, this clone was seen a few times. At residue 5, the DNA translation does not agree with TCRdb's protein; the protein displayed here is the one encoded by the DNA. The V and J genes are TRDV1 and TRDJ1, with D perhaps matching TRDD3 (8 bases). From germline, CDR1 is TSWWSYY and CDR2 QGS. The germline V and J ends were trimmed by 4 bases and 0 bases, with 27 bases remaining between them. The CDR3 extends over 20 amino acids. For the CDR3, the DNA is TGTGCTCTTGGGGGAGGGGTTCCTACGCGGGATACGGAGGACACCGATAAACTCATCTTT. It is translated as CALGGGVPTRDTEDTDKLIF.

For this clone: A read error likely explains this, since a far larger clone differs by one base. Other DNA sequences in this specimen translate into the identical CDR3. This chain uses TRDV2 with TRDJ3; TRDD3 agrees at 9 bases. Germline CDR1 GEAIGNYY, CDR2 EKD. The CDR3 loop spans 17 amino acids. CDR3 region: CACDYWGSSWDTRQMFF. In DNA, the CDR3 is TGTGCCTGTGACTACTGGGGGAGCTCCTGGGACACCCGACAAATGTTTTTC.

This clone was observed a few times. This may come from a read error, since a much larger clone is one base off. This chain links TRDV2 with TRDJ2, with 7 bases lining up with TRDD3. Germline CDR1 reads GEAIGNYY; CDR2 reads EKD. This CDR3 spans 15 amino acids. CDR3: CACDTVGDLTAHLFF. The CDR3 DNA sequence: TGTGCCTGTGACACCGTGGGGGACCTGACAGCACACCTCTTCTTT.

Judged by abundance, this clone is medium-sized. The chain is built from TRDV2 and TRDJ3; 9 bases align to TRDD3. Trimming cost V 1 base and J 0 bases; bases outside gene matches: 9. CDR1 and CDR2 (germline): GEAIGNYY, EKD. This CDR3 is built from 20 residues. The CDR3 here is CACDTLLGETSSWDTRQMFF. CDR3 coding DNA: TGTGCCTGTGACACGCTACTGGGGGAGACGAGCTCCTGGGACACCCGACAGATGTTTTTC.

This clone is medium-sized. The sample has other DNA sequences that encode this CDR3 too. The rearrangement joins TRDV3 to TRDJ1; D gene ambiguous. Germline V CDR1 and CDR2: TVYSNPD, GDNSRS (reference sequence). Trimming took off 5 bases at V and 3 bases at J, with 13 bases between the two ends. This CDR3 is built from 12 residues. Here the CDR3 DNA reads TGTGCCGCATCCGAGGTCGCCGATAAACTCATCTTT. It specifies CAASEVADKLIF.

This clone is termed medium-sized (0.01 to 0.1%). V usage is TRDV2 and J usage is TRDJ3; 10 nucleotides line up with TRDD3. The CDR3 covers 18 residues. The V gene end was trimmed by 2 bases and the J gene end by 1 base; junction bases not matched to a gene: 4. The V gene's germline CDR1 is GEAIGNYY and CDR2 EKD. The CDR3 loop reads CACDKILGDSWDTRQMFF. The CDR3 DNA sequence: TGTGCCTGTGACAAAATACTGGGGGATTCCTGGGACACCCGACAGATGTTTTTC.

By share, this clone counts as medium-sized. Other DNA sequences in the sample encode the same CDR3. J is TRDJ3 and V is TRDV2; weak D call: TRDD3 (6 bases). This CDR3 is built from 19 residues. Germline assignment: CDR1 GEAIGNYY and CDR2 EKD. V lost 1 base and J 0 bases, leaving 15 bases between the germline ends. The CDR3 bases are TGTGCCTGTGACACTGGGGGCCTCCTTAGCTCCTGGGACACCCGACAGATGTTTTTC. Its translation is CACDTGGLLSSWDTRQMFF.

This clone occurred a few times. A far larger clone is a single base away, which makes a read error likely. The V call is TRDV2, the J call TRDJ3; TRDD3 matches 9 bases. CDR3 length equals 20 residues. Germline CDR1 and CDR2: GEAIGNYY and EKD. Germline trimming cut 3 bases from V and 0 bases from J; bases unmatched to any gene: 11. This CDR3 reads CACDSIRGYGDSWDTRQMFF. As DNA, the CDR3 is TGTGCCTGTGACTCCATCCGGGGATACGGGGACTCCTGGGACACCCGACAGATGTTTTTC.

For this clone: TCRdb records a much larger clone's protein for this DNA, with a difference at residue 10 that likely arises from a read error; the protein given is the translation of the DNA. The CDR3 spells CACDTVGDTSQLFF. In DNA form, the CDR3 reads TGTGCCTGTGACACCGTGGGGGATACATCACAACTCTTCTTT. The chain combines TRDV2 with TRDJ2; 10 bases agree with TRDD3. The CDR3 is 14 residues long. The V segment lost 0 bases and the J segment 9 bases; nucleotides outside the gene matches: 3. CDR1 GEAIGNYY and CDR2 EKD come from the germline V gene.

In this sample, this clone turned up a few times. The protein held in TCRdb is that of a much larger clone and does not match this DNA's translation at residue 6, likely because of a read error; the protein shown is translated from the DNA. The genes are TRDV2 and TRDJ2; 12 bases are shared with TRDD3. This CDR3 has 18 amino acids. V lost 0 bases and J lost 0; bases outside the gene matches: 4. Looked up from germline, CDR1 is GEAIGNYY and CDR2 is EKD. CDR3 nucleotides: TGTGCCTGTGACACCATACTGGGGGATACCACTTTGACAGCACAACTCTTCTTT. This sequence encodes CACDTILGDTTLTAQLFF.

This clone was detected only a few times. It is likely a read error: a sequence one base away is far more abundant. Here the CDR3 DNA reads TGTGCCTGTGACAAAGTACTGGGGGATAGCTCCTGGGACGCCCGACAGATGTTTTTC. It specifies CACDKVLGDSSWDARQMFF. The chain uses TRDV2 and TRDJ3; 11 nucleotides agree with TRDD3. The CDR3 loop spans 19 amino acids. CDR1 GEAIGNYY and CDR2 EKD come from the germline V gene.

With regard to this clone: This DNA's translation differs at residue 6 from TCRdb's protein, which comes from a much larger clone; a read error is likely, and the protein shown is translated from the DNA. J is TRDJ2 and V is TRDV2; 10 nucleotides match TRDD3. The CDR3 loop spans 15 amino acids. The germline V gene encodes CDR1 GEAIGNYY and CDR2 EKD. CDR3 residues: CACDPVVGDTAQLFF. CDR3 bases: TGTGCCTGTGACCCGGTGGTGGGGGATACAGCACAACTCTTCTTC.

About this clone: The protein in TCRdb stems from a much larger clone and differs at residue 2 from this DNA's translation, likely a read error; here the protein is translated from the DNA. This chain joins TRDV2 and TRDJ3, with 13 bases that match TRDD3. The CDR3 loop spans 19 amino acids. Germline V gene sequence: CDR1 GEAIGNYY, CDR2 EKD. The CDR3 coding sequence is TGTTCCTGTGACACCCTACTGGGGGATACGGACTGGGACACCCGACAGATGTTTTTC. Amino acids: CSCDTLLGDTDWDTRQMFF.

Comments on this clone: TCRdb's listed protein matches a much larger clone and diverges from this DNA's translation at residue 7, likely through a read error; the protein shown comes from the DNA. The rearrangement links TRDV2 to TRDJ3; 10 nucleotides align to TRDD3. Germline V gene data show CDR1 as GEAIGNYY and CDR2 as EKD. Trimming cost V 0 bases and J 3 bases; bases outside gene matches: 7. The CDR3 consists of 19 residues. The chain's CDR3 is CACDTVPGDTRWDTRQMFF. In nucleotides, the CDR3 is TGTGCCTGTGACACCGTACCGGGGGATACGCGCTGGGACACCCGACAGATGTTTTTC.

In this sample, this clone turned up a few times. Possible read error: a much larger clone is one base away. J is TRDJ3 and V is TRDV2, with a possible D match to TRDD3 (6 bases). V was trimmed by 0 bases and J by 0 bases, leaving 14 bases between them. Germline V CDR1 and CDR2: GEAIGNYY, EKD. This CDR3 spans 19 amino acids. CDR3 region: CACDTWGSVSSWDTRQMFF. Written as DNA, the CDR3 is TGTGCCTGTGACACCTGGGGATCCGTTAGCTCCTGGGACACCCGACAGATGTTTTTC.

Remarks on this clone: This may arise from a read error, as a much more abundant clone is one base away. Additional DNA sequences in this sample encode the identical CDR3. V usage is TRDV2 and J usage is TRDJ2, with 7 bases identical to TRDD3. Trimming cost V 0 bases and J 2 bases; bases outside gene matches: 17. The length of the CDR3 is 20 residues. Germline assignment: CDR1 GEAIGNYY and CDR2 EKD. The CDR3 bases are TGTGCCTGTGACACCGTGGGAAGACTGGGGATCGAACCCTTGACAGCACAACTCTTCTTT. Its translation: CACDTVGRLGIEPLTAQLFF.

In regard to this clone: Just one base apart from a much larger clone, this may be a read error. At the DNA level, this CDR3 is encoded by other sequences in the same sample as well. This chain connects TRDV2 to TRDJ3; the match to TRDD3 covers 7 bases. This CDR3 spans 18 amino acids. Germline loops: CDR1 GEAIGNYY, CDR2 EKD. V was clipped by 1 base and J by 1 base; unmatched bases: 6. CDR3 sequence: CACDTYWGTSWDTRQMFF. As DNA, the CDR3 is TGTGCCTGTGACACATACTGGGGCACTTCCTGGGACACCCGACAGATGTTTTTC.

This clone was detected a few times. Just one base apart from a much larger clone, this may be a read error. DNA of the CDR3: TGTGCCTGTGATCGTACTGGGGGATTTCCGACCCGGGACACCCGACAGATGTTTTTC. This translates into CACDRTGGFPTRDTRQMFF. V gene TRDV2 combines with J gene TRDJ3; 10 bases align to TRDD3. The J segment lost 5 bases and the V segment lost 4 bases, leaving 13 bases of the junction unmatched. Germline V lookup: CDR1 GEAIGNYY, CDR2 EKD. The CDR3 length is 19 residues.

This chain connects TRDV2 to TRDJ2; D is possibly TRDD3 (6 bases). V shed 3 bases and J shed 8 bases, with 15 bases lying between them. Germline V gene sequence: CDR1 GEAIGNYY, CDR2 EKD. The CDR3 extends over 14 amino acids. In DNA, the CDR3 is TGTGCCTGTGACTCCGTACTGGGATATGCACAACTCTTCTTT. As protein: CACDSVLGYAQLFF.

Details on this clone: The protein held in TCRdb is that of a much larger clone and does not match this DNA's translation at residue 11, likely because of a read error; the protein shown is translated from the DNA. The chain combines TRDV2 with TRDJ2, with 13 bases fitting TRDD3. CDR3 length: 15 residues. The V gene's germline CDR1 is GEAIGNYY and CDR2 EKD. CDR3: CACDKLGDTPTQLFF. CDR3 DNA: TGCGCCTGTGACAAACTGGGGGATACGCCAACACAACTCTTCTTT.

This clone was seen a handful of times. This sample also contains other DNA sequences that code for the same CDR3. The V call is TRDV2, the J call TRDJ3; 11 positions agree with TRDD3. The CDR3 has 20 amino acids. Germline CDR1 and CDR2: GEAIGNYY and EKD. V was pared by 0 bases and J by 0 bases, with 6 bases of the junction left unmatched. CDR3 DNA: TGTGCCTGTGACACCGGCTGGGGGATACACTTCTCCTGGGACACCCGACAGATGTTTTTC. Encoded protein: CACDTGWGIHFSWDTRQMFF.

This clone appeared a few times. A far larger clone is just one base off, so this is likely a read error. This CDR3 reads CACDTVGATDKLIF. CDR3 nucleotides: TGTGCCTGTGACACCGTGGGGGCTACCGATAAACTCATCTTT. This sequence joins TRDV2 and TRDJ1, with D tentatively TRDD3 (6 bases). This CDR3 has 14 amino acids. V dropped 0 bases and J dropped 2 bases, with 9 bases sitting between them. Germline loops: CDR1 GEAIGNYY, CDR2 EKD.

For this clone: This may arise from a read error, as a much more abundant clone is one base away. The sample contains more than one DNA sequence encoding this CDR3. The chain carries TRDV2 and TRDJ1; TRDD3 agrees at 10 bases. The CDR3 is 13 amino acids. Germline CDR1 GEAIGNYY, CDR2 EKD. In DNA form, the CDR3 reads TGCGCCTGTGACACCTGGGGGATAAATAAACTCATCTTT. It encodes CACDTWGINKLIF.

This clone was detected only a few times. A far larger clone is one nucleotide away, so this likely arose from a read error. CDR3 DNA sequence: TGTGCCTGTGACACCTGGGGGAGCCCCTGGGACACCCGACAGATGTTTTTC. Encoded protein: CACDTWGSPWDTRQMFF. This rearrangement joins TRDV2 to TRDJ3; 7 bases are shared with TRDD3. With 0 bases clipped from V and 2 bases from J, the junction kept 3 bases outside the gene matches. CDR1 is GEAIGNYY and CDR2 is EKD in the germline V gene. This CDR3 contains 17 residues.

This clone showed up just a few times. TCRdb lists the protein of a much larger clone for this DNA, which differs at residue 4, so this is likely a read error; the protein given here is translated from the DNA itself. The V call is TRDV2, the J call TRDJ3, with 11 bases aligning to TRDD3. Germline trimming cut 4 bases from V and 4 bases from J; bases unmatched to any gene: 8. From germline, CDR1 is GEAIGNYY and CDR2 EKD. CDR3 length: 18 amino acids. CDR3 region: CACEKILGDIWDTRQMFF. Here the CDR3 DNA reads TGTGCCTGTGAAAAAATACTGGGGGATATTTGGGACACCCGACAGATGTTTTTC.

This clone was detected a few times. A far larger clone is one nucleotide away, so this likely arose from a read error. The identical CDR3 is also encoded by other nucleotide sequences in the sample. The chain joins TRDV2 to TRDJ1, with 13 bases lining up with TRDD3. The CDR3 is 16 amino acids. Germline V gene sequence: CDR1 GEAIGNYY, CDR2 EKD. The CDR3 coding sequence is TGTGCCTGCGACATACTGGGGGATACGTACACCGATAAACTCATCTTT. Amino acid sequence: CACDILGDTYTDKLIF.

By sample share, this clone is large. The sample contains more than one DNA sequence encoding this CDR3. The V gene is TRDV2, the J gene TRDJ3; 11 bases fit TRDD3. There are 19 residues in the CDR3. Germline trimming cut 0 bases from V and 2 bases from J; bases unmatched to any gene: 5. Germline V gene data show CDR1 as GEAIGNYY and CDR2 as EKD. For the CDR3, the DNA is TGTGCCTGTGACACCGTACTGGGGGATAAAACCTGGGACACCCGACAGATGTTTTTC. The encoded protein is CACDTVLGDKTWDTRQMFF.

In its sample, this clone is medium-sized (0.01 to 0.1%). Other DNA sequences in this specimen translate into the identical CDR3. The chain links TRDV2 to TRDJ1, with 10 bases identical to TRDD3. The CDR3 length is 15 residues. V trimming: 0 bases; J trimming: 2 bases; junction bases outside the gene matches: 2. The germline gives CDR1 GEAIGNYY, CDR2 EKD. CDR3 nucleotides: TGTGCCTGTGACACCTTACTGGGGGATACCGATAAACTCATCTTT. Protein sequence: CACDTLLGDTDKLIF.

About this clone itself: The protein that TCRdb holds for this DNA derives from a much larger clone and differs from the translated DNA at residue 5, which likely indicates a read error; the protein shown here is translated from the DNA. The V call is TRDV2, the J call TRDJ3; 12 positions agree with TRDD3. Germline V gives CDR1 GEAIGNYY, CDR2 EKD. The CDR3 has 20 residues. Trimming took 1 base from V and 0 from J; bases not matched to a gene: 6. CDR3 in amino acids: CACDTILLGDTSWDTRQMFF. For the CDR3, the DNA is TGTGCCTGTGACACGATACTACTGGGGGATACCTCCTGGGACACCCGACAGATGTTTTTC.

This clone was detected a few times. A much larger clone differs from this one at a single base, so this may be a read error. This same CDR3 is encoded by further DNA sequences in the sample. V usage is TRDV2 and J usage is TRDJ2, with 12 bases lining up with TRDD3. The CDR3 contains 17 residues. Germline CDR1 and CDR2: GEAIGNYY and EKD. The CDR3 coding sequence is TGTGCCTGTGACCTTGCTGGGGGATACGCTTTGACCGCACAACTCTTCTTT. Translated: CACDLAGGYALTAQLFF.

In regard to this clone: A read error may be the cause here, since a much bigger clone is one base away. This specimen includes other DNA sequences encoding the same CDR3. The gene calls are TRDV2 and TRDJ3, with 9 bases matching TRDD3. The CDR3 covers 20 residues. Germline CDR1 reads GEAIGNYY; CDR2 reads EKD. The CDR3 loop is CACDTVWMGDSSWDTRQMFF. CDR3 coding DNA: TGTGCCTGTGACACCGTATGGATGGGGGATAGCTCCTGGGACACCCGCCAGATGTTTTTC.